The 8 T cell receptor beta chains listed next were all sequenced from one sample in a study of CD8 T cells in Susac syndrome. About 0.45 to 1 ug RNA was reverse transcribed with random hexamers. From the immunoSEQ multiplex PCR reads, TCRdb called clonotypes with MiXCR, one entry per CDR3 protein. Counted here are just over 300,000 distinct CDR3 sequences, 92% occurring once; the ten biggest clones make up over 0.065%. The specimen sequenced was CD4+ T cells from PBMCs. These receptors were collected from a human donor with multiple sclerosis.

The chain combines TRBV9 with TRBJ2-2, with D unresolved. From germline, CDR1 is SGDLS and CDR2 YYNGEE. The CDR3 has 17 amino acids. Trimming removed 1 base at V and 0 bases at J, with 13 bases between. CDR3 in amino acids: CASSVRWLPANTGELFF. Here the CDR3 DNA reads TGTGCCAGCAGCGTAAGGTGGTTGCCAGCGAACACCGGGGAGCTGTTTTTT.

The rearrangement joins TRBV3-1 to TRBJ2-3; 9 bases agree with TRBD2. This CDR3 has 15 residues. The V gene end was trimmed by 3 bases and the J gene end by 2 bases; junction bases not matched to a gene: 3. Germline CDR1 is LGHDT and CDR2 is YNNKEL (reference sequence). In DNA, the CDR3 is TGTGCCAGCAGCCAGTTAGCGGGGGCCACAGATACGCAGTATTTT. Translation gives CASSQLAGATDTQYF.

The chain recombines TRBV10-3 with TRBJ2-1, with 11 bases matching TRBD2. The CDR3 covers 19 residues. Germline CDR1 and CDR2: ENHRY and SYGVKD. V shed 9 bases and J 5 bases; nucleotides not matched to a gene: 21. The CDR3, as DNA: TGTGCCATACGCACCGGGACAGTAGCGGGAGGGCCAAGGAACAATGAGCAGTTCTTC. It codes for CAIRTGTVAGGPRNNEQFF.

The CDR3 bases are TGTGCCAGCAGCCCCCGGGGCACCCTAAAAAACACTGAAGCTTTCTTT. Translated: CASSPRGTLKNTEAFF. This chain links TRBV6-6 with TRBJ1-1; tentatively, D is TRBD1 (5 bases). The CDR3 contains 16 residues. The germline gives CDR1 MNHNY, CDR2 SVGAGI (reference sequence). Trimming stripped 6 bases from V and 2 bases from J, with 19 bases between.

The CDR3 loop reads CASRRVDDLENIQYF. The CDR3, as DNA: TGTGCCAGTAGGAGAGTTGATGACTTGGAAAACATTCAGTACTTC. This chain links TRBV19 with TRBJ2-4, with D unresolved. This CDR3 is built from 15 residues. Looked up from germline, CDR1 is LNHDA and CDR2 is SQIVND (reference sequence). V lost 6 bases to trimming and J lost 5 bases, with 17 bases between them. The variable domain in full, with the rest retrieved from reference TRBV19 and TRBJ2-4, is DGGITQSPKYLFRKEGQNVTLSCEQNLNHDAMYWYRQDPGQGLRLIYYSQIVNDFQKGDIAEGYSVSREKKESFPLTVTSAQKNPTAFYLCASRRVDDLENIQYFGAGTRLSVL.

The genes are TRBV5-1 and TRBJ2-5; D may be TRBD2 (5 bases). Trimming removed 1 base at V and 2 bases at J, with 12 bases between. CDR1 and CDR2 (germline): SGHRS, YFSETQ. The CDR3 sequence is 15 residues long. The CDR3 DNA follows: TGCGCCAGCAGCTTGTTTGGAGGCAGACAAGAGACCCAGTACTTC. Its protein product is CASSLFGGRQETQYF.

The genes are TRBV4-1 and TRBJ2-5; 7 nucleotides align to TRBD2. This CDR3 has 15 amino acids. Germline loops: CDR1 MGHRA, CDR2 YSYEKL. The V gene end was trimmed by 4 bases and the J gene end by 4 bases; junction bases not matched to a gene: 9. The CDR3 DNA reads TGCGCCAGCAGCCCCCTCGGCCGGGGGGTAGAGACCCAGTACTTC. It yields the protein CASSPLGRGVETQYF.

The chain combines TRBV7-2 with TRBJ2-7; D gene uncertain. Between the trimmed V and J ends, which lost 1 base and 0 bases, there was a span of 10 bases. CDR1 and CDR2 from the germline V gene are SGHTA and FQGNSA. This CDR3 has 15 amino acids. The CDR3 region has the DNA TGTGCCAGCAGCTTAGTCGCGCAGAGCTCCTACGAGCAGTACTTC. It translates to CASSLVAQSSYEQYF.